Listed below are T cell receptor beta chains from one sample, sequenced in a study of T cells in Graves' hyperthyroidism and ophthalmopathy. TCRdb ran MiXCR on the multiplex PCR reads and lists one entry per CDR3 protein. The profile shows some 200,000 distinct CDR3 sequences, about 15% of them singletons. The sample consisted of blood. The origin of the receptors is a man aged 50 to 60 with Graves' hyperthyroidism. The CDR3 runs from the conserved cysteine through the conserved F or W. Each record gives: CDR3 protein, CDR3 DNA, V gene, J gene, clone size, D gene. A D gene is named only where the DNA matches it firmly. Clone size is shown for a subset of rows, as once, few, many or a class of expanded clone.

CDR3 protein: CSASGDSQSYEQYF; CDR3 DNA: TGCAGTGCTAGCGGTGACAGTCAATCCTACGAGCAGTACTTC; V gene: TRBV20-1; J gene: TRBJ2-7; clone size: many; D gene: NA
CDR3 protein: CASSQSSPGVADYEHYF; CDR3 DNA: TGTGCCAGCAGCCAAAGTTCTCCGGGGGTGGCAGACTACGAGCATTACTTC; V gene: TRBV3-1; J gene: TRBJ2-7; clone size: NA; D gene: NA
CDR3 protein: CASSELGSGYTF; CDR3 DNA: TGTGCCAGCAGTGAATTGGGGTCGGGCTACACCTTC; V gene: TRBV6-1; J gene: TRBJ1-2; clone size: many; D gene: NA
CDR3 protein: CASSPGVRAWEEKLFF; CDR3 DNA: TGTGCCAGCAGCCCAGGAGTGAGGGCCTGGGAGGAAAAACTGTTTTTT; V gene: TRBV3-1; J gene: TRBJ1-4; clone size: NA; D gene: NA
CDR3 protein: CAISLAGGADTQYF; CDR3 DNA: TGTGCCATCAGTTTGGCAGGGGGCGCAGATACGCAGTATTTT; V gene: TRBV10-3; J gene: TRBJ2-3; clone size: many; D gene: TRBD1
CDR3 protein: CASSRTDTDTQYF; CDR3 DNA: TGTGCCAGCAGTAGGACAGACACAGATACGCAGTATTTT; V gene: TRBV2; J gene: TRBJ2-3; clone size: many; D gene: NA
CDR3 protein: CASSLGTGRRTYEQYF; CDR3 DNA: TGTGCCAGCAGCTTAGGGACGGGACGGAGAACCTACGAGCAGTACTTC; V gene: TRBV11-2; J gene: TRBJ2-7; clone size: many; D gene: NA
CDR3 protein: CASSEGGGQPQHF; CDR3 DNA: TGTGCCAGCAGTGAAGGGGGCGGTCAGCCCCAGCATTTT; V gene: TRBV2; J gene: TRBJ1-5; clone size: few; D gene: NA
CDR3 protein: CATSRDLVGNEQFF; CDR3 DNA: TGTGCCACCAGCAGAGATCTTGTGGGAAATGAGCAGTTCTTC; V gene: TRBV15; J gene: TRBJ2-1; clone size: few; D gene: NA
CDR3 protein: CASSGDSNTGELFF; CDR3 DNA: TGTGCCTCCTCTGGGGACTCGAACACCGGGGAGCTGTTTTTT; V gene: TRBV10-3; J gene: TRBJ2-2; clone size: few; D gene: NA
CDR3 protein: CASSFIAGGGEQYF; CDR3 DNA: TGTGCCAGCAGTTTTATAGCGGGAGGAGGGGAGCAGTACTTC; V gene: TRBV12-3/TRBV12-4; J gene: TRBJ2-7; clone size: NA; D gene: TRBD2
CDR3 protein: CATQTGADTGELFF; CDR3 DNA: TGTGCCACCCAGACAGGGGCGGACACCGGGGAGCTGTTTTTT; V gene: TRBV24-1; J gene: TRBJ2-2; clone size: few; D gene: TRBD1
CDR3 protein: CASSLSGDSPLHF; CDR3 DNA: TGTGCCAGCAGCCTTTCCGGTGATTCACCCCTCCACTTT; V gene: TRBV3-1; J gene: TRBJ1-6; clone size: many; D gene: NA
CDR3 protein: CSAIPGLAVTSTDTQYF; CDR3 DNA: TGCAGTGCCATACCGGGACTAGCTGTAACTAGCACAGATACGCAGTATTTT; V gene: TRBV20-1; J gene: TRBJ2-3; clone size: many; D gene: TRBD2
CDR3 protein: CSAGDSGPNYGYTF; CDR3 DNA: TGCAGTGCTGGGGACTCCGGACCTAACTATGGCTACACCTTC; V gene: TRBV20-1; J gene: TRBJ1-2; clone size: few; D gene: NA
CDR3 protein: CASRPTGGKSGELFF; CDR3 DNA: TGTGCCAGCAGACCGACAGGCGGAAAGTCCGGGGAGCTGTTTTTT; V gene: TRBV7-2; J gene: TRBJ2-2; clone size: NA; D gene: NA
CDR3 protein: CASSRTGGDGYTF; CDR3 DNA: TGTGCCAGCAGCAGGACAGGGGGAGATGGCTACACCTTC; V gene: TRBV7-2; J gene: TRBJ1-2; clone size: many; D gene: TRBD1
CDR3 protein: CASSLRQGNYEQYF; CDR3 DNA: TGTGCCAGCAGCTTAAGACAGGGAAACTACGAGCAGTACTTC; V gene: TRBV13; J gene: TRBJ2-7; clone size: many; D gene: TRBD1
CDR3 protein: CASSLAYSSYEQYF; CDR3 DNA: TGCGCCAGCAGCTTGGCCTACAGCTCCTACGAGCAGTACTTC; V gene: TRBV5-1; J gene: TRBJ2-7; clone size: many; D gene: NA
CDR3 protein: CATISTGSGANVLTF; CDR3 DNA: TGTGCCACCATATCCACAGGCTCTGGGGCCAACGTCCTGACTTTC; V gene: TRBV6-2/TRBV6-3; J gene: TRBJ2-6; clone size: NA; D gene: NA
CDR3 protein: CASSPSNTEAFF; CDR3 DNA: TGTGCCAGCTCACCGTCGAACACTGAAGCTTTCTTT; V gene: TRBV18; J gene: TRBJ1-1; clone size: many; D gene: NA
CDR3 protein: CSVRKSSGVYNEQFF; CDR3 DNA: TGCAGTGTCAGGAAGTCTAGCGGAGTTTACAATGAGCAGTTCTTC; V gene: TRBV20-1; J gene: TRBJ2-1; clone size: NA; D gene: TRBD2